Each of the 10 T cell receptor beta chains below was sequenced from the same sample in a study of naive and memory T cell subsets. The beta constant-region primer was an equimolar mix of two oligonucleotides covering TRBC1 and TRBC2. Four rounds of PCR amplified the ligated cDNA using nested alpha and beta constant-region primers plus SP2. TCRdb redid the calling of the UMI-ligation and nested PCR reads with MiXCR, one entry per CDR3 protein. This sample has about 160,000 distinct CDR3 sequences; roughly 20% occur once, and the top ten carry around 0.097%. Study-wide results and caveats: Especially in CD8 cells, naive repertoires contained a few larger clonotypes, possibly CD45RA-re-expressing memory cells.

No cognate antigen is known for these TCRs. What was sequenced was naive CD4+ T cells from blood. These receptors originate from a human donor in good health.

This clonotype turned up a few times. This chain uses TRBV7-2 with TRBJ2-3; D is possibly TRBD1 (5 bases). Germline V gene sequence: CDR1 SGHTA, CDR2 FQGNSA. The CDR3 is made up of 16 amino acids. Trimming took 1 base from V and 2 from J, leaving 13 bases between them. CDR3 DNA sequence: TGTGCCAGCAGCTTAGGCCCGGACATATTCACAGATACGCAGTATTTT. Protein sequence: CASSLGPDIFTDTQYF.

The chain combines TRBV6-6 with TRBJ2-1; tentative D call: TRBD2 (5 bases). Germline V CDR1 and CDR2: MNHNY, SVGAGI (reference sequence). Trimming pared 11 bases from V and 0 bases from J, leaving 14 bases between. The CDR3 contains 14 residues. The CDR3 DNA is TGTGCCTTACGGCGGGCCAGCTCCTACAATGAGCAGTTCTTC. It encodes CALRRASSYNEQFF.

The V and J genes are TRBV20-1 and TRBJ2-7; 12 bases match TRBD2. The V segment lost 5 bases and the J segment 6 bases; nucleotides outside the gene matches: 5. Germline V gene lookup returns CDR1 DFQATT and CDR2 SNEGSKA (reference sequence). This CDR3 is 13 amino acids long. The CDR3, as DNA: TGCAGTGCTCGACTAGCGGGAGTATCCGAGCAGTACTTC. Translation: CSARLAGVSEQYF.

The genes are TRBV13 and TRBJ2-7, with D perhaps matching TRBD1 or TRBD2 (5 bases each). Germline V gene data show CDR1 as PRHDT and CDR2 as FYEKMQ (reference sequence). V shed 4 bases and J shed 6 bases, with 10 bases lying between them. The CDR3 contains 12 residues. The CDR3 loop reads CASSSWGFEQYF. The CDR3 region has the DNA TGTGCCAGCAGCTCGTGGGGGTTCGAGCAGTACTTC.

This clonotype was found a few times. The V and J genes are TRBV7-2 and TRBJ1-1, with D possibly TRBD1 on 5 matching bases. Looked up from germline, CDR1 is SGHTA and CDR2 is FQGNSA. Trimming pared 2 bases from V and 5 bases from J, leaving 21 bases between. This CDR3 contains 17 residues. The CDR3 region is CASSLNALGTGGTEAFF. The CDR3, as DNA: TGTGCCAGCAGCTTAAATGCCCTAGGGACCGGAGGGACTGAAGCTTTCTTT. The complete variable domain, with remaining parts taken from reference TRBV7-2 and TRBJ1-1, reads GAGVSQSPSNKVTEKGKDVELRCDPISGHTALYWYRQSLGQGLEFLIYFQGNSAPDKSGLPSDRFSAERTGGSVSTLTIQRTQQEDSAVYLCASSLNALGTGGTEAFFGQGTRLTVV.

The rearrangement uses TRBV25-1 and TRBJ1-2; 9 nucleotides align to TRBD1. The V and J ends lost 8 bases and 6 bases, in that order; junction bases with no gene match: 4. CDR1 and CDR2 from the germline V gene are MGHDK and SYGVNS. The CDR3 extends over 12 amino acids. Written as DNA, the CDR3 is TGTGCCAGCCGGGACAGGGTCGATGGCTACACCTTC. It specifies CASRDRVDGYTF.

Ten or more counts support this clonotype. The rearrangement joins TRBV12-5 to TRBJ2-2; D gene ambiguous. Per germline, CDR1 LGHNT and CDR2 FRNRAP. V was shortened by 1 base and J by 1 base, with 10 bases between the two germline ends. The CDR3 totals 16 residues. The CDR3 loop is CASGLADARNTGELFF. In DNA form, the CDR3 reads TGTGCTAGTGGTTTGGCCGACGCTAGGAACACCGGGGAGCTGTTTTTT.

CDR3 in amino acids: CASRWDLSNTEAFF. The CDR3 DNA follows: TGTGCCAGCAGGTGGGATCTGTCGAACACTGAAGCTTTCTTT. The chain carries TRBV6-1 and TRBJ1-1; D call uncertain. Germline CDR1 is MNHNS and CDR2 is SASEGT. This CDR3 spans 14 amino acids. Trimming left V 6 bases short and J 1 base short, with 12 bases between.

The rearrangement uses TRBV6-1 and TRBJ2-1, with 8 bases identical to TRBD1. The germline gives CDR1 MNHNS, CDR2 SASEGT. V was clipped by 6 bases and J by 7 bases; unmatched bases: 14. This CDR3 is built from 16 residues. The CDR3 protein is CASRGAGTGGLNEQFF. The CDR3 DNA reads as TGTGCCAGCAGGGGGGCCGGGACAGGAGGACTAAATGAGCAGTTCTTC.

This sequence joins TRBV13 and TRBJ2-2; 11 bases map to TRBD2. This CDR3 spans 15 amino acids. Germline V gives CDR1 PRHDT, CDR2 FYEKMQ (reference sequence). Trimming removed 5 bases from V and 6 bases from J; junction bases left unmatched: 5. CDR3: CASSGSGRASGELFF. In nucleotides, the CDR3 is TGTGCCAGCAGCGGTAGCGGGAGGGCCTCCGGGGAGCTGTTTTTT.